The 7 T cell receptor beta chains given below trace back to one sample, sequenced in a study of Tregs in tolerant kidney transplant recipients. Assay used: immunoSEQ multiplex PCR; TCRdb lists only in-frame clones, some missing. The sample contains 200,000 to 300,000 clones, 80% to 85% of which appear only once. Sequencing input: CD4+ T cells from blood. All receptors come from a human donor in good health.

J is TRBJ2-1 and V is TRBV4-1; maybe TRBD2 (6 bases). The CDR3 loop spans 16 amino acids. V was pared by 4 bases and J by 8 bases, with 21 bases between. Germline CDR1 and CDR2: MGHRA and YSYEKL. The CDR3 sequence: CASSRDELASRYEQFF. CDR3 DNA sequence: TGCGCCAGCAGCCGAGACGAGCTAGCGTCGCGCTATGAGCAGTTCTTC.

Here the CDR3 DNA reads TGTGCCATCACGGACAGGGTTGGTGGCGAGCAGTACTTC. It is translated as CAITDRVGGEQYF. This sequence joins TRBV6-1 and TRBJ2-7; 8 bases fit TRBD1. CDR3 length: 13 amino acids. V gave up 10 bases and J gave up 6 bases; unmatched junction bases: 11. CDR1 and CDR2 from the germline V gene are MNHNS and SASEGT.

This chain uses TRBV9 with TRBJ1-2; D gene uncertain. V gave up 3 bases and J gave up 0 bases, with 9 bases separating them. Germline V gene data show CDR1 as SGDLS and CDR2 as YYNGEE. The CDR3 is 14 amino acids. The chain's CDR3 is CASSEGTTNYGYTF. The CDR3 bases are TGTGCCAGCAGCGAGGGCACCACTAACTATGGCTACACCTTC.

The chain joins TRBV6-1 to TRBJ2-1, with 12 bases fitting TRBD2. Trimming took 1 base from V and 9 from J; bases not matched to a gene: 7. The germline V gene encodes CDR1 MNHNS and CDR2 SASEGT. The CDR3 runs to 16 residues. Here the CDR3 DNA reads TGTGCCAGCAGTGAAGACACTAGCGGGAGGACGGGTGAGCAGTTCTTC. Translation: CASSEDTSGRTGEQFF.

The rearrangement links TRBV6-5 to TRBJ2-7; no definite D call. In germline, CDR1 is MNHEY, CDR2 SVGAGI. The CDR3 sequence is 14 residues long. The V and J ends lost 6 bases and 2 bases respectively, with 14 bases between them. DNA for the CDR3: TGTGCCAGCAGCTACAACAGTAAAACCTACGAGCAGTACTTC. Translated: CASSYNSKTYEQYF.

J is TRBJ1-4 and V is TRBV21-1. TRBV21-1 is flagged as a pseudogene. The CDR3 loop spans 17 amino acids. The CDR3 spells CASSKAGTRSTNEKLFF. The DNA for the CDR3 is TGTGCCAGCAGCAAAGCAGGCACTCGATCAACTAATGAAAAACTGTTTTTT.

This chain connects TRBV7-8 to TRBJ1-2; the D is unclear. Deletions cut 5 bases from V and 8 bases from J, with 15 bases between. CDR3 size: 13 residues. In germline, CDR1 is SGHVS, CDR2 FQNEAQ. The CDR3 DNA is TGTGCCAGCAGCGCCCAGTTTCCGTGGGGCTACACCTTC. This codes for CASSAQFPWGYTF.